This T cell receptor beta chain was captured by sequencing in a study of OX40 agonist ivuxolimab in advanced cancers. Study-level information: Patients received ivuxolimab, an intravenous treatment, every 2 weeks at 0.01 to 10 mg/kg.

Findings of the study overall: Among some nonresponders, normalized T-cell clonal expansion was also low.

Clones were read by immunoSEQ multiplex PCR, and TCRdb kept only the in-frame ones, dropping some. The data contain 65,000 to 75,000 clones, roughly 89% of them singletons. To note about this clone: The antigen is unknown.

Peripheral blood came from all dose cohorts at three timepoints. V shed 6 bases, J shed 0 bases, and the junction held 2 bases outside the gene matches. From germline, CDR1 is SNHLY and CDR2 FYNNEI. This CDR3 has 14 amino acids. The chain carries TRBV2 and TRBJ1-1, with 9 nucleotides matching TRBD1. The source is an adult with an advanced solid tumor such as melanoma, head and neck, liver or kidney cancer. The sample was CD4+ or CD8+ T cells sorted from blood, taken in a trial of the OX40 agonist ivuxolimab. The CDR3 DNA reads TGTGCCAGCAGGGACAGGGGAATGAACACTGAAGCTTTCTTT. It encodes CASRDRGMNTEAFF.